These 3 T cell receptor beta chains came from one sample sequenced in a study of blood T cell repertoires in COVID-19. This table comes from immunoSEQ multiplex PCR, and its TCRdb copy is limited to in-frame clones, with some not included. This sample yields roughly 77,000 clones, of which 60% to 80% are seen a single time; 8.5% to 10% belongs to the top ten. Source material: peripheral blood. The receptors originated from a human donor in a cohort sampled during active COVID-19.

V and J are TRBV27 and TRBJ1-2, with TRBD1 identical over 9 bases. Germline V gene sequence: CDR1 MNHEY, CDR2 SMNVEV (reference sequence). The CDR3 runs 12 residues. Trimming cost V 7 bases and J 6 bases; bases outside gene matches: 3. The CDR3 coding sequence is TGTGCCAGCACCACAGGGGGCGATGGCTACACCTTC. This translates into CASTTGGDGYTF.

V is TRBV25-1 and J is TRBJ2-5; D might be TRBD1 (5 bases). Germline values: CDR1 MGHDK, CDR2 SYGVNS. The CDR3 runs 13 residues. V was trimmed by 3 bases and J by 7 bases, leaving 12 bases between them. The chain's CDR3 is CASSDGARRTQYF. CDR3 in DNA: TGTGCCAGCAGTGATGGGGCCCGGCGGACCCAGTACTTC.

This chain joins TRBV27 and TRBJ1-5; 8 bases line up with TRBD1. V shed 5 bases, J shed 6 bases, and the junction held 9 bases outside the gene matches. The CDR3 has 15 amino acids. The germline gives CDR1 MNHEY, CDR2 SMNVEV (reference sequence). DNA for the CDR3: TGTGCCAGCAGTCCCATAGACAGGGGAAGTCAGCCCCAGCATTTT. This encodes CASSPIDRGSQPQHF.